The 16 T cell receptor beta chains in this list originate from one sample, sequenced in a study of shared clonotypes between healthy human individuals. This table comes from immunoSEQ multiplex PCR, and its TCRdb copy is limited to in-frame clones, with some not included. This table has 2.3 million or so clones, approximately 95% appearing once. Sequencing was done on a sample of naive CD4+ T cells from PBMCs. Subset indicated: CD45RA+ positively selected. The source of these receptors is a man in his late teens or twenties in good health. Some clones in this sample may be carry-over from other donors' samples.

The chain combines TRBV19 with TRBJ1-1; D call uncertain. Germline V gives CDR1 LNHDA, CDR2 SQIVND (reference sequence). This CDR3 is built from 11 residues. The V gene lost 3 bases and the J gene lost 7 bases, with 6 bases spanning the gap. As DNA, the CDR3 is TGTGCCAGTAGTATTAGGGATGAAGCTTTCTTT. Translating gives CASSIRDEAFF.

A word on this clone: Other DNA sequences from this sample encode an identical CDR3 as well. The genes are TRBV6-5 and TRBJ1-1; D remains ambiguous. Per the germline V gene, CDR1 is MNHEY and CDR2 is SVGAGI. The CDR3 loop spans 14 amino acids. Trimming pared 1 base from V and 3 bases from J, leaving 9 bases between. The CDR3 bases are TGTGCCAGCAGTTACTGGTCAGGAGACACTGAAGCTTTCTTT. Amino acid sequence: CASSYWSGDTEAFF.

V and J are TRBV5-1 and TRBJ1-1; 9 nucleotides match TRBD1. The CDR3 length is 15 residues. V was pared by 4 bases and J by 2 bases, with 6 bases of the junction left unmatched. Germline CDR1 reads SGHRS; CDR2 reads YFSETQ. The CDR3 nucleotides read TGCGCCAGCAGCCCGGGACAGGGTCCTAACACTGAAGCTTTCTTT. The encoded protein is CASSPGQGPNTEAFF.

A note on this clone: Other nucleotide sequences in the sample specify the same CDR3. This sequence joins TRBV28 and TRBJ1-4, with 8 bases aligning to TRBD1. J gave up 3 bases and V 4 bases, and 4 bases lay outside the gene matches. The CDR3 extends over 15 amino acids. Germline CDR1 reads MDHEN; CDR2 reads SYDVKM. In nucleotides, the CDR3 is TGTGCCAGCAGTTCCCCAGGGGGCCCTAATGAAAAACTGTTTTTT. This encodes CASSSPGGPNEKLFF.

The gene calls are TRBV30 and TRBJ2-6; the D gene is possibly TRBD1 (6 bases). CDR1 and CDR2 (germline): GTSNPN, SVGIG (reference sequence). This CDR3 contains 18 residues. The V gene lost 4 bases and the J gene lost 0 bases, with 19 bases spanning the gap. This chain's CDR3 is CAWNLGQRFPSGANVLTF. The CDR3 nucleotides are TGTGCCTGGAATCTCGGACAGCGCTTTCCCTCTGGGGCCAACGTCCTGACTTTC.

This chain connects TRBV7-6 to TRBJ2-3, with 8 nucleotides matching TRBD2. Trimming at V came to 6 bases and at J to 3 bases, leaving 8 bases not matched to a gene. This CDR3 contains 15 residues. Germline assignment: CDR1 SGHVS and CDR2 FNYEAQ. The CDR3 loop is CASSQSGSRTDTQYF. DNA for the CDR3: TGTGCCAGCAGTCAAAGCGGGAGTCGGACAGATACGCAGTATTTT.

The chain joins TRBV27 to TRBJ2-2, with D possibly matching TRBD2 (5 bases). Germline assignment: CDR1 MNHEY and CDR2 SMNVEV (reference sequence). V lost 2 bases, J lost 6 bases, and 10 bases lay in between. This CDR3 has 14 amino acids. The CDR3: CASSLRVEAGELFF. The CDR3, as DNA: TGTGCCAGCAGTTTAAGAGTGGAGGCCGGGGAGCTGTTTTTT.

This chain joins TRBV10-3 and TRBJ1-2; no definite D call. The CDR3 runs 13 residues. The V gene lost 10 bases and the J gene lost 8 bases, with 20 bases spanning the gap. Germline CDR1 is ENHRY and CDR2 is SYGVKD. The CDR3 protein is CATWRLPGEGYTF. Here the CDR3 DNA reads TGTGCCACCTGGCGGCTCCCCGGAGAAGGCTACACCTTC.

In nucleotides, the CDR3 is TGTGCCAGCAGCGTAGATGGAGGGGGCGTCGGGGAGCTGTTTTTT. Amino acid sequence: CASSVDGGGVGELFF. The chain carries TRBV9 and TRBJ2-2, with D tentatively TRBD1 (7 bases). The CDR3 covers 15 residues. Germline loops: CDR1 SGDLS, CDR2 YYNGEE. The V end lost 0 bases, the J end lost 7 bases, and 13 bases lay between the germline ends. Based on the CDR3 plus reference TRBV9 and TRBJ2-2, the full variable domain is DSGVTQTPKHLITATGQRVTLRCSPRSGDLSVYWYQQSLDQGLQFLIQYYNGEERAKGNILERFSAQQFPDLHSELNLSSLELGDSALYFCASSVDGGGVGELFFGEGSRLTVL.

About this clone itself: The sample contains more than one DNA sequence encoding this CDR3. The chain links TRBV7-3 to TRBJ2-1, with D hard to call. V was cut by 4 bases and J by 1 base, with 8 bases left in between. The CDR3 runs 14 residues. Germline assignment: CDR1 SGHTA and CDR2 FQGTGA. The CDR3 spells CASSSRGSYNEQFF. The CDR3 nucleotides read TGTGCCAGCAGCTCCCGTGGGTCCTACAATGAGCAGTTCTTC.

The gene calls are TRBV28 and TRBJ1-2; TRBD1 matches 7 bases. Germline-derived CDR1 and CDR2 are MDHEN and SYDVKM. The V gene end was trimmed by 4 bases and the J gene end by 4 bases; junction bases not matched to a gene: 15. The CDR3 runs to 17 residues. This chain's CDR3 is CASSSTHRETGSYGYTF. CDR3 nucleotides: TGTGCCAGCAGTTCAACTCATCGGGAGACAGGGTCCTATGGCTACACCTTC.

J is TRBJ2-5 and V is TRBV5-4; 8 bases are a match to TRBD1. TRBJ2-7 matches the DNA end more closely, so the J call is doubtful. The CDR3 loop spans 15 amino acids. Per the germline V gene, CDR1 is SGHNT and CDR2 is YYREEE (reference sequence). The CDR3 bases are TGTGCCAGCAGCTTGGGTGGACAGGGAAACTACGAGCAGTACTTC. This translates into CASSLGGQGNYEQYF.

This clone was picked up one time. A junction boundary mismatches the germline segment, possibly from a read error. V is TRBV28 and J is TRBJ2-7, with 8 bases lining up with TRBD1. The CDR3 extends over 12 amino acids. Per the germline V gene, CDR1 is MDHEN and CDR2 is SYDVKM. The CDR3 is CASSLADRERYF. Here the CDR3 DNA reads TGTGCCAGCAGTTTAGCGGACAGGGAGCGGTACTTC.

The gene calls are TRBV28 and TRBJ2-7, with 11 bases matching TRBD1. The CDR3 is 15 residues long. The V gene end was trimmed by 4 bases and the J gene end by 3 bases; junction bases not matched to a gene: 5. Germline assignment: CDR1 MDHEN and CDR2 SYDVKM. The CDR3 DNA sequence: TGTGCCAGCAGTTCCGGGACAGGGGGTAACTACGAGCAGTACTTC. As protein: CASSSGTGGNYEQYF.

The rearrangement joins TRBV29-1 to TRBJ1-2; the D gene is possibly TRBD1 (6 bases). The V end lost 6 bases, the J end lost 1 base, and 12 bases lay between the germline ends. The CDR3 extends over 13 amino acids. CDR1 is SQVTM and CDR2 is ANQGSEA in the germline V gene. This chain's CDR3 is CSVQKDSNYGYTF. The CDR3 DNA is TGCAGCGTCCAAAAGGACAGTAACTATGGCTACACCTTC. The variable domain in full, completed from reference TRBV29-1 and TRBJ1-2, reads SAVISQKPSRDICQRGTSLTIQCQVDSQVTMMFWYRQQPGQSLTLIATANQGSEATYESGFVIDKFPISRPNLTFSTLTVSNMSPEDSSIYLCSVQKDSNYGYTFGSGTRLTVV.

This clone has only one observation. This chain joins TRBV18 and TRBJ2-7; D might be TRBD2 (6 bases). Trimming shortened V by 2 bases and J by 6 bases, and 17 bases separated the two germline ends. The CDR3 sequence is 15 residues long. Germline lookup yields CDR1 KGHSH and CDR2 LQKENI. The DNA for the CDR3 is TGTGCCAGCTCACCATCAGTGGGACTTCCCATCGAGCAGTACTTC. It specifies CASSPSVGLPIEQYF.